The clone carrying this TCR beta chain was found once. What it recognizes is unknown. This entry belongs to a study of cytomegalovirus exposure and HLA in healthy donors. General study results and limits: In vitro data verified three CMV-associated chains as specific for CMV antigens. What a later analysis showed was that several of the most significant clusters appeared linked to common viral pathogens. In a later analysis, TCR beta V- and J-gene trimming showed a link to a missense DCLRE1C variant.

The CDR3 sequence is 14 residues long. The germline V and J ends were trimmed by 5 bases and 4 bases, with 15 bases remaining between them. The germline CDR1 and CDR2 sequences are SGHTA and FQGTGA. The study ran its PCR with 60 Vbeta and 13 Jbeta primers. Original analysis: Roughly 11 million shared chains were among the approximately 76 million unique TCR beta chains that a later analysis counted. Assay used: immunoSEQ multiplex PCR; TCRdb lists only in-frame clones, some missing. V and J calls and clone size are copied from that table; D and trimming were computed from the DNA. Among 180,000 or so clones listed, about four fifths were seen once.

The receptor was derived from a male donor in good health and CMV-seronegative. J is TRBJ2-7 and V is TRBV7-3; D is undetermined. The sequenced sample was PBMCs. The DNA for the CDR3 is TGTGCCAGCAGCCCCGAACAGATACAGTACGAGCAGTACTTC. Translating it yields CASSPEQIQYEQYF.